Below, 24 T cell receptor beta chains from the same sample are listed, as sequenced in a study of molecular identifiers for immune sequencing clone quantification. In TCRdb, the PCR reads were re-called with MiXCR into one record per CDR3 protein. In the table there are 50,000 to 70,000 distinct CDR3 sequences, about 18% of which are singletons. Specimen: naive CD8+ T cells from blood, with Jurkat cell RNA spiked in. As for subset: FACS-sorted CD8+CD4-CCR7+CD45RA+ naive T cells. The receptors originated from a human donor in good health. Some libraries in this study had Jurkat cell RNA spiked in.

A word on this clonotype: A much larger clone differs by one base, so this may be a read error. The chain links TRBV28 to TRBJ1-2, with D unclear. Trimming removed 5 bases at V and 6 bases at J, with 16 bases between. The CDR3 is made up of 14 amino acids. From germline, CDR1 is MDHEN and CDR2 SYDVKM. The CDR3 coding sequence is TGTGCCAGCAGTCCGCCCTGCACAGCTGATGGCTACACCTTC. Its protein is CASSPPCTADGYTF.

This clonotype was counted many times. V gene TRBV27 combines with J gene TRBJ2-5; 16 bases align to TRBD2. The junction had 9 bases not matched to a gene; V was cut back by 6 bases and J by 5 bases. The CDR3 sequence is 17 residues long. Per the germline V gene, CDR1 is MNHEY and CDR2 is SMNVEV (reference sequence). DNA for the CDR3: TGTGCCAGCAGCACCGGGACTAGCGGGAGGGCCTCGGAGACCCAGTACTTC. Its translation is CASSTGTSGRASETQYF.

Ten or more counts support this clonotype. The chain employs TRBV7-3 and TRBJ2-1; TRBD1 or TRBD2 may be the D gene (6 bases each). With 2 bases removed from V and 5 bases from J, the gap between germline ends came to 22 bases. This CDR3 region has 18 residues. Germline V gene data show CDR1 as SGHTA and CDR2 as FQGTGA. CDR3 amino acids: CASSLGGRYDLSNNEQFF. The DNA for the CDR3 is TGTGCCAGCAGCTTAGGGGGGCGATATGACCTATCTAACAATGAGCAGTTCTTC. Together with reference TRBV7-3 and TRBJ2-1, the CDR3 gives the full variable domain: GAGVSQTPSNKVTEKGKYVELRCDPISGHTALYWYRQSLGQGPEFLIYFQGTGAADDSGLPNDRFFAVRPEGSVSTLKIQRTERGDSAVYLCASSLGGRYDLSNNEQFFGPGTRLTVL.

This clonotype appeared many times. The chain carries TRBV11-2 and TRBJ1-1; D gene unclear. CDR1 and CDR2 (germline): SGHAT, FQNNGV. Trimming left V 4 bases short and J 0 bases short, with 15 bases between. The CDR3 extends over 16 amino acids. The CDR3 loop reads CASSYTPPTVNTEAFF. The CDR3 bases are TGTGCCAGCAGCTATACGCCCCCGACGGTGAACACTGAAGCTTTCTTT.

This clonotype was seen once. A much more abundant neighbour one base away suggests this may be a read error. The J gene is TRBJ2-1, the V gene TRBV6-2 or TRBV6-3; D is ambiguous. The CDR3 runs 17 residues. Germline V gene sequence: CDR1 MNHEY, CDR2 SVGEGT. V lost 2 bases and J 7 bases, leaving 21 bases between the germline ends. This chain's CDR3 is CASSYASWTPFGNEQFF. DNA of the CDR3: TGTGCCAGCAGTTACGCTTCGTGGACCCCCTTCGGGAATGAGCAGTTCTTC.

This clonotype has at least ten counts. The chain recombines TRBV11-2 with TRBJ2-7, with 8 bases aligning to TRBD2. J was trimmed by 4 bases and V by 1 base; bases with no gene match: 9. Germline values: CDR1 SGHAT, CDR2 FQNNGV. CDR3 length equals 16 residues. CDR3 sequence: CASSLALSGSAYEQYF. In nucleotides, the CDR3 is TGTGCCAGCAGCTTAGCCTTGAGCGGGAGTGCGTACGAGCAGTACTTC. The variable domain in full, with the rest retrieved from reference TRBV11-2 and TRBJ2-7, is EAGVAQSPRYKIIEKRQSVAFWCNPISGHATLYWYQQILGQGPKLLIQFQNNGVVDDSQLPKDRFSAERLKGVDSTLKIQPAKLEDSAVYLCASSLALSGSAYEQYFGPGTRLTVT.

This clonotype was observed a handful of times. Given a much more abundant clone one base away, this may be a read error. The rearrangement links TRBV29-1 to TRBJ2-7; the match to TRBD1 covers 10 bases. The CDR3 length is 12 residues. CDR1 and CDR2 (germline): SQVTM, ANQGSEA. This chain's CDR3 is CGVDRGRGEQYF. The CDR3 DNA reads TGCGGCGTTGACAGGGGGCGAGGAGAGCAGTACTTC.

Of note for this clonotype: A clone one base away is much larger, so this may be a read error. The J gene is TRBJ2-1, the V gene TRBV11-3; 12 positions agree with TRBD2. The CDR3 has 16 residues. Germline assignment: CDR1 SGHNT and CDR2 YENEEA. CDR3 sequence: CASSLRTSGVYNEQLF. The CDR3 DNA reads TGTGCCAGCAGCTTAAGGACTAGCGGGGTCTACAATGAGCAGTTATTC.

In this sample, this clonotype turned up many times. The rearrangement uses TRBV4-1 and TRBJ2-7; D unresolved. V was shortened by 0 bases and J by 3 bases, with 9 bases between the two germline ends. Germline values: CDR1 MGHRA, CDR2 YSYEKL. The CDR3 has 14 residues. This CDR3 is CASSQETNFYEQYF. CDR3 DNA sequence: TGCGCCAGCAGCCAAGAGACCAACTTCTACGAGCAGTACTTC.

The chain couples TRBV20-1 to TRBJ1-5; TRBD1 matches at 7 bases. J gave up 12 bases and V 1 base, and 30 bases lay outside the gene matches. Germline CDR1 is DFQATT and CDR2 is SNEGSKA (reference sequence). The length of the CDR3 is 20 residues. The CDR3 nucleotides read TGCAGTGCTAGAGGGTGGACAAGGACAGGCCCGGAAGCAAGCAATCAACTCCAGCATTTT. It translates to CSARGWTRTGPEASNQLQHF.

This clonotype turned up a few times. V usage is TRBV4-1 and J usage is TRBJ1-6, with D maybe TRBD1 (5 bases). Trimming took off 3 bases at V and 7 bases at J, with 7 bases between the two ends. The length of the CDR3 is 13 residues. Per the germline V gene, CDR1 is MGHRA and CDR2 is YSYEKL. DNA for the CDR3: TGCGCCAGCAGCCATGGGGGAAATTCACCCCTCCACTTT. Amino acid sequence: CASSHGGNSPLHF.

This clonotype was seen repeatedly, ten times or more. V gene TRBV5-1 combines with J gene TRBJ2-7; 10 nucleotides line up with TRBD2. Germline trimming cut 4 bases from V and 5 bases from J; bases unmatched to any gene: 12. Germline CDR1 reads SGHRS; CDR2 reads YFSETQ. This CDR3 region has 16 residues. The CDR3 DNA follows: TGCGCCAGCAGCCCGAACCCGGGACTAGCGAGACACGAGCAGTACTTC. Translated: CASSPNPGLARHEQYF.

In this sample, this clonotype turned up a few times. CDR3 sequence (DNA): TGTGCCAGCAGCGTTTCAGGGGGCGCGGCCAATGAGCAGTTCTTC. This encodes CASSVSGGAANEQFF. The chain has TRBV9 and TRBJ2-1, with 8 bases fitting TRBD1. Germline trimming cut 2 bases from V and 6 bases from J; bases unmatched to any gene: 7. This CDR3 comprises 15 residues. Germline assignment: CDR1 SGDLS and CDR2 YYNGEE.

This clonotype was recorded many times. At one boundary the junction diverges from the germline segment, which might be a read error. This chain connects TRBV7-3 to TRBJ2-1; tentative D call: TRBD2 (6 bases). Germline CDR1 SGHTA, CDR2 FQGTGA. CDR3 size: 13 residues. In DNA form, the CDR3 reads TGTGTCAGCAGCTTCCAAGCGGGCAATGAGCAGTTCTTC. This sequence encodes CVSSFQAGNEQFF.

This clonotype was counted many times. This chain connects TRBV20-1 to TRBJ2-7; possibly TRBD1 or TRBD2 for D (6 bases each). Germline V gives CDR1 DFQATT, CDR2 SNEGSKA (reference sequence). Between the trimmed V and J ends, which lost 0 bases and 6 bases, there was a span of 21 bases. The CDR3 spans 16 residues. CDR3 sequence: CSARDVRDTPLSEQYF. CDR3 sequence (DNA): TGCAGTGCTAGAGATGTGCGGGACACACCTCTTTCCGAGCAGTACTTC.

This clonotype was seen ten or more times. Here the CDR3 omits its conserved ending phenylalanine or tryptophan, so a read error is the likely source. The CDR3, as DNA: TGTGCCAGCAGCCGCCCGAGGGGGGCCATGAACACTGAAGCTTTCGTT. Amino acids: CASSRPRGAMNTEAFV. The chain carries TRBV3-1 and TRBJ1-1, with D possibly being TRBD1 (6 bases). Germline V gene data show CDR1 as LGHDT and CDR2 as YNNKEL (reference sequence). The length of the CDR3 is 16 residues. Trimming stripped 4 bases from V and 0 bases from J, with 15 bases between.

A note on this clonotype: A much larger clone differs from this one at a single base, so this may be a read error. Because it lacks the conserved phenylalanine or tryptophan at the end, this CDR3 is likely a read error. The chain has TRBV5-3 and TRBJ2-3; D gene uncertain. TRBV5-3 is filed as an ORF, its function uncertain. V lost 8 bases and J 0 bases, leaving 16 bases between the germline ends. This CDR3 is 15 amino acids long. The CDR3 region has the DNA TGTGCCAGCAGCACCACTCCCGCTAGCACAGATACGCAGTATTCT. It encodes CASSTTPASTDTQYS.

This clonotype has ten or more counts. The chain carries TRBV11-2 and TRBJ2-7, with D perhaps TRBD1 or TRBD2 (5 bases each). Germline values: CDR1 SGHAT, CDR2 FQNNGV. The CDR3 is made up of 17 amino acids. V was pared by 2 bases and J by 3 bases, with 20 bases between. CDR3 DNA sequence: TGTGCCAGCAGCTTAACGGTGGGGGTGAGGCTTTTCTACGAGCAGTACTTC. Its translation is CASSLTVGVRLFYEQYF. The whole variable domain, filled in from reference TRBV11-2 and TRBJ2-7, reads EAGVAQSPRYKIIEKRQSVAFWCNPISGHATLYWYQQILGQGPKLLIQFQNNGVVDDSQLPKDRFSAERLKGVDSTLKIQPAKLEDSAVYLCASSLTVGVRLFYEQYFGPGTRLTVT.

This clonotype was found many times. The DNA is left out, because the CDR3 cannot be placed on it with certainty; the CDR3 is given as TCRdb lists it. The V gene is TRBV7-5, the J gene TRBJ1-1. TRBV7-5 counts as a pseudogene. The CDR3 comprises 17 residues, both ends counted. CDR3 protein: CISVPEASGRTNAEAFF.

This clonotype was seen a few times. A clone one base away is much larger, so this may be a read error. This chain's CDR3 is CAGSPTSGASTDTQYF. The DNA of the CDR3 is TGTGCCGGCAGCCCGACTAGCGGGGCTTCCACAGATACGCAGTATTTT. The chain is built from TRBV13 and TRBJ2-3, with TRBD2 matching 11 bases. CDR1 and CDR2 (germline): PRHDT, FYEKMQ (reference sequence). The CDR3 is 16 residues long. Looking up the rest from reference TRBV13 and TRBJ2-3 gives the full variable domain: AAGVIQSPRHLIKEKRETATLKCYPIPRHDTVYWYQQGPGQDPQFLISFYEKMQSDKGSIPDRFSAQQFSDYHSELNMSSLELGDSALYFCAGSPTSGASTDTQYFGPGTRLTVL.

Many counts were recorded for this clonotype. This chain joins TRBV13 and TRBJ1-1; TRBD1 matches at 8 bases. V lost 10 bases and J lost 5; bases outside the gene matches: 9. The CDR3 is 13 residues long. Germline CDR1 is PRHDT and CDR2 is FYEKMQ (reference sequence). The CDR3 spells CATQQGEGTEAFF. The CDR3 DNA reads TGTGCCACACAACAGGGGGAAGGGACTGAAGCTTTCTTT.

A word on this clonotype: A read error is possible here, since a much larger clone lies one base away. This chain connects TRBV12-3 or TRBV12-4 to TRBJ2-2; D is uncertain. The CDR3 totals 14 residues. The V gene lost 3 bases and the J gene lost 7 bases, with 12 bases spanning the gap. CDR3 protein: CASSLVLTDGELFF. In nucleotides, the CDR3 is TGTGCCAGCAGTTTGGTCCTTACGGACGGGGAGCTGTTTTTT.

This clonotype was found many times. The rearrangement joins TRBV20-1 to TRBJ2-7; TRBD2 agrees at 13 bases. Germline loops: CDR1 DFQATT, CDR2 SNEGSKA (reference sequence). The V and J ends lost 3 bases and 0 bases, in that order; junction bases with no gene match: 17. The CDR3 extends over 20 amino acids. As DNA, the CDR3 is TGCAGTGCTAGGGAAAACGAGACTAGCGGGAGGTTCCCCAGCTCCTACGAGCAGTACTTC. This translates into CSARENETSGRFPSSYEQYF.

This clonotype came up many times. The genes are TRBV7-8 and TRBJ1-4; tentative D call: TRBD1 (5 bases). The V gene lost 1 base and the J gene lost 8 bases, with 14 bases spanning the gap. This CDR3 is 15 amino acids long. CDR1 SGHVS and CDR2 FQNEAQ come from the germline V gene. CDR3 residues: CASSLEAGHGEKLFF. In nucleotides, the CDR3 is TGTGCCAGCAGCTTAGAAGCGGGGCACGGGGAAAAACTGTTTTTT.